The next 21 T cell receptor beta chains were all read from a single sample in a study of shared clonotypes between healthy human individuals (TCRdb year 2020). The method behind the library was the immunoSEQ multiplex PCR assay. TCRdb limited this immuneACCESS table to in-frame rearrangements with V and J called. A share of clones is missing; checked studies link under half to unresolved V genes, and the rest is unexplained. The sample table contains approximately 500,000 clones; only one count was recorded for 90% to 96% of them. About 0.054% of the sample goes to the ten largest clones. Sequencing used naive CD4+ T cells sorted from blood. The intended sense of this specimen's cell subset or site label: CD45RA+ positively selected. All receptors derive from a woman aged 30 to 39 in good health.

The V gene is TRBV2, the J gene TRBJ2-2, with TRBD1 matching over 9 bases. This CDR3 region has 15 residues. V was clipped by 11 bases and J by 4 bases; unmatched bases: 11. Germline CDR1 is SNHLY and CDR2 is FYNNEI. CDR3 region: CAAGGQGMSTGELFF. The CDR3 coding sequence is TGTGCCGCAGGGGGACAGGGAATGAGCACCGGGGAGCTGTTTTTT.

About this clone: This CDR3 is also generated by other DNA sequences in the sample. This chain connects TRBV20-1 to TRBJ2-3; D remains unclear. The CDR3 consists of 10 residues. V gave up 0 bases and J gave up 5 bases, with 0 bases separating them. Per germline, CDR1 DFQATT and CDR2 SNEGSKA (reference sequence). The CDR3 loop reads CSAREDTQYF. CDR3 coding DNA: TGCAGTGCTAGAGAAGATACGCAGTATTTT.

The CDR3, as DNA: TGCGCCAGCAGCTTCAATGCGGGAGTTTCCGAGCAGTACTTC. Protein: CASSFNAGVSEQYF. The chain recombines TRBV5-1 with TRBJ2-7; 7 nucleotides line up with TRBD2. The junction had 8 bases not matched to a gene; V was cut back by 2 bases and J by 6 bases. CDR3 size: 14 residues. Germline V gene lookup returns CDR1 SGHRS and CDR2 YFSETQ. Full variable domain (rest looked up from reference TRBV5-1 and TRBJ2-7): KAGVTQTPRYLIKTRGQQVTLSCSPISGHRSVSWYQQTPGQGLQFLFEYFSETQRNKGNFPGRFSGRQFSNSRSEMNVSTLELGDSALYLCASSFNAGVSEQYFGPGTRLTVT.

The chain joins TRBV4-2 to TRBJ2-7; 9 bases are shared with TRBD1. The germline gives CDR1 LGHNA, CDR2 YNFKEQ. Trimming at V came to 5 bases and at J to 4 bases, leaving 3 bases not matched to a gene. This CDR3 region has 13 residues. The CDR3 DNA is TGTGCCAGCAGCAGGGACAGGGTTTACGAGCAGTACTTC. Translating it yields CASSRDRVYEQYF.

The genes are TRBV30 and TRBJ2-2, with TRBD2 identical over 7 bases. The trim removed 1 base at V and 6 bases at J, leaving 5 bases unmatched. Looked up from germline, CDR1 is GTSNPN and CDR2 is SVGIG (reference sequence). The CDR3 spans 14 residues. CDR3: CAWSDGGSAGELFF. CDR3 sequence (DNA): TGTGCCTGGAGTGATGGCGGGAGCGCCGGGGAGCTGTTTTTT.

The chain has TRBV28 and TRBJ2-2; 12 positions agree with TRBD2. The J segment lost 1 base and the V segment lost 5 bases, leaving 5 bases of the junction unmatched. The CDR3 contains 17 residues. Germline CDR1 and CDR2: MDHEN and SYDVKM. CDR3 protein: CASSLMGLAGNTGELFF. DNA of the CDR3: TGTGCCAGCAGTCTGATGGGACTAGCGGGGAACACCGGGGAGCTGTTTTTT.

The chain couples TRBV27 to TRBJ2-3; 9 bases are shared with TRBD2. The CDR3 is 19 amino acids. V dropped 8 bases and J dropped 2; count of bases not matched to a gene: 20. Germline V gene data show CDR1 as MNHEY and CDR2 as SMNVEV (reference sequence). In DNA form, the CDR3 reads TGTGCCAGCTGCCCACTAAGTAGCGGGAGAGGGGGGTACACAGATACGCAGTATTTT. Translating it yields CASCPLSSGRGGYTDTQYF.

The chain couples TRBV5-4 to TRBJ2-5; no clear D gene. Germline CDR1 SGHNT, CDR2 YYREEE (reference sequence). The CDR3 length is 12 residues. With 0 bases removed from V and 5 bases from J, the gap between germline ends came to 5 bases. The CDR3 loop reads CASSLVEETQYF. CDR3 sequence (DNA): TGTGCCAGCAGCTTGGTAGAGGAGACCCAGTACTTC.

The CDR3 DNA follows: TGCAGCGTTGAGTATTCTGGGGAAGGCGATGGCTACACCTTC. As protein: CSVEYSGEGDGYTF. This chain joins TRBV29-1 and TRBJ1-2; D unresolved. The CDR3 spans 14 residues. V was clipped by 3 bases and J by 6 bases, with 17 bases between them. Looked up from germline, CDR1 is SQVTM and CDR2 is ANQGSEA. The variable domain in full, with the rest retrieved from reference TRBV29-1 and TRBJ1-2, is SAVISQKPSRDICQRGTSLTIQCQVDSQVTMMFWYRQQPGQSLTLIATANQGSEATYESGFVIDKFPISRPNLTFSTLTVSNMSPEDSSIYLCSVEYSGEGDGYTFGSGTRLTVV.

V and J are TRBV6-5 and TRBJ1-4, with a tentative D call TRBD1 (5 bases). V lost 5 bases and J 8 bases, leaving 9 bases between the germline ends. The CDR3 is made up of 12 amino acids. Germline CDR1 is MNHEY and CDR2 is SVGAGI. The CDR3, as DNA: TGTGCCAGCAGTCGGGGACGGGAAAAACTGTTTTTT. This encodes CASSRGREKLFF.

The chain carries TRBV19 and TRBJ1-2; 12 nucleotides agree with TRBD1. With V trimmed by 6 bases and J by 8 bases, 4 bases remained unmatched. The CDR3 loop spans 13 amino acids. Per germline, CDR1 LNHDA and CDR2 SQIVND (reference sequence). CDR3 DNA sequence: TGTGCCAGTAGCGGGACAGGGGGCGACGGCTACACCTTC. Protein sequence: CASSGTGGDGYTF. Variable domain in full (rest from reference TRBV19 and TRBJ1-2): DGGITQSPKYLFRKEGQNVTLSCEQNLNHDAMYWYRQDPGQGLRLIYYSQIVNDFQKGDIAEGYSVSREKKESFPLTVTSAQKNPTAFYLCASSGTGGDGYTFGSGTRLTVV.

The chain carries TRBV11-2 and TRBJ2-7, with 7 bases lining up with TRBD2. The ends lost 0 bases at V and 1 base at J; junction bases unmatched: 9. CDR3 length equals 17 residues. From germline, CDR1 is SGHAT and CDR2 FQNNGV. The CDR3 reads CASSLDVRASGSYEQYF. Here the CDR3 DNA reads TGTGCCAGCAGCTTAGACGTCCGGGCTAGCGGTTCCTACGAGCAGTACTTC. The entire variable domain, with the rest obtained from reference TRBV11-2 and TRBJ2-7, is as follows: EAGVAQSPRYKIIEKRQSVAFWCNPISGHATLYWYQQILGQGPKLLIQFQNNGVVDDSQLPKDRFSAERLKGVDSTLKIQPAKLEDSAVYLCASSLDVRASGSYEQYFGPGTRLTVT.

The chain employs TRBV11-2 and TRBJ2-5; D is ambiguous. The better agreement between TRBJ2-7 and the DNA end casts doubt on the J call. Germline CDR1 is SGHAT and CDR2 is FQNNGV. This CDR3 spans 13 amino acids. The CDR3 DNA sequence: TGTGCCAGCACCGAATCCGGGCCCTACGAGCAGTACTTC. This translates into CASTESGPYEQYF.

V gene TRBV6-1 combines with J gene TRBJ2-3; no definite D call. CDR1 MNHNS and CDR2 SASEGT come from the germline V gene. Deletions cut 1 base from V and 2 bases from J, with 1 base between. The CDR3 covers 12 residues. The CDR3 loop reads CASSEDTDTQYF. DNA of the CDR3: TGTGCCAGCAGTGAAGACACAGATACGCAGTATTTT.

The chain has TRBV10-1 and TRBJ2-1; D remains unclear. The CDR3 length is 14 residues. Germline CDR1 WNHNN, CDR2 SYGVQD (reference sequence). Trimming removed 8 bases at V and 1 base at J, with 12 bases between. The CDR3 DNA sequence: TGCGCCAGCGACGTCGCATTTTCCTACAATGAGCAGTTCTTC. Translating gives CASDVAFSYNEQFF.

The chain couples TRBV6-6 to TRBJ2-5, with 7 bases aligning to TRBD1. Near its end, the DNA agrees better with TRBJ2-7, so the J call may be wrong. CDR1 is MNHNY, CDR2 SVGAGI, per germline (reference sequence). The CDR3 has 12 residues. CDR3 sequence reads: CASKHRGHEQYF. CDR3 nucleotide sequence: TGTGCCAGCAAACACAGGGGTCACGAGCAGTACTTC.

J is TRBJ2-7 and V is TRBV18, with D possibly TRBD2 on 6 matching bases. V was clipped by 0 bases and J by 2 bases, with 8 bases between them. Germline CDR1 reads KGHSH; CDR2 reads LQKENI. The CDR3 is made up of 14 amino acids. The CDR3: CASSPPPGAYEQYF. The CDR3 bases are TGTGCCAGCTCACCACCTCCGGGAGCCTACGAGCAGTACTTC.

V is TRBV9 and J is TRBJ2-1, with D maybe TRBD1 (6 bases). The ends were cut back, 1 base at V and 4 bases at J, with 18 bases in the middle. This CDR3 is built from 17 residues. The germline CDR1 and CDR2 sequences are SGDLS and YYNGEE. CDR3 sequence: CASSVLGTAGAYNEQFF. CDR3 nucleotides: TGTGCCAGCAGCGTATTAGGAACGGCAGGGGCGTACAATGAGCAGTTCTTC.

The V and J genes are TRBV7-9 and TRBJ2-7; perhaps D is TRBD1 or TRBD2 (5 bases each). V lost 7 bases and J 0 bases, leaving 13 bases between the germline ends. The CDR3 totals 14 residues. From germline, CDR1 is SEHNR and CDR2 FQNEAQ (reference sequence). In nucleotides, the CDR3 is TGTGCCAGCAATCGAGGGGTGAGCTCCTACGAGCAGTACTTC. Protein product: CASNRGVSSYEQYF.

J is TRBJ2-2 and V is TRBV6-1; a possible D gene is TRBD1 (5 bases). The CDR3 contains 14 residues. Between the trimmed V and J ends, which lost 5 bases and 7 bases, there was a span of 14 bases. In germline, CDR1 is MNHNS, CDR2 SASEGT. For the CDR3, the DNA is TGTGCCAGCAGTTCTACAGGCCAAATCGGGGAGCTGTTTTTT. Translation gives CASSSTGQIGELFF.

The CDR3: CASSLGQVGYTQYF. CDR3 coding DNA: TGTGCCAGCAGTCTGGGACAGGTTGGATATACGCAGTATTTT. The rearrangement links TRBV27 to TRBJ2-3; 8 bases are shared with TRBD1. The junction had 8 bases not matched to a gene; V was cut back by 5 bases and J by 7 bases. CDR3 length: 14 residues. The V gene's germline CDR1 is MNHEY and CDR2 SMNVEV (reference sequence).